This T cell receptor beta chain was profiled in a study of blood T cell repertoires in COVID-19. In germline, CDR1 is SEHNR, CDR2 FQNEAQ (reference sequence). The CDR3 runs 15 residues. The V gene lost 1 base and the J gene lost 6 bases, with 12 bases spanning the gap. Assay used: immunoSEQ multiplex PCR; TCRdb lists only in-frame clones, some missing. The sample has tens of thousands of clones, 65% to 90% seen once. The rearrangement uses TRBV7-9 and TRBJ1-4; perhaps TRBD1 as D (6 bases). The sequencing input was peripheral blood. The receptor was isolated from a man in his forties or fifties with COVID-19, enrolled during active disease. The CDR3 spells CASSLDRGSDEKLFF. The CDR3 nucleotides are TGTGCCAGCAGCTTAGATAGGGGGAGCGATGAAAAACTGTTTTTT.